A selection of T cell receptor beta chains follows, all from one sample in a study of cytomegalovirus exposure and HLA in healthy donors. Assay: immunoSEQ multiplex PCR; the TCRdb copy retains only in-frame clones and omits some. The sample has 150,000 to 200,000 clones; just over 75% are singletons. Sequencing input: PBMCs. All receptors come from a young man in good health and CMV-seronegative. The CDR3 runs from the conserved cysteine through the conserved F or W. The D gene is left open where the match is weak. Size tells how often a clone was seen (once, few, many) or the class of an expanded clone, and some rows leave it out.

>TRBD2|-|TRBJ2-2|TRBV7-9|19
CASSLAGLAGGPGAGELFF
TGTGCCAGCAGCTTAGCAGGCCTAGCGGGAGGGCCCGGGGCCGGGGAGCTGTTTTTT
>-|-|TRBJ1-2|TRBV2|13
CASSEVSYNFHTF
TGTGCCAGCAGTGAAGTGAGTTATAATTTCCACACCTTC
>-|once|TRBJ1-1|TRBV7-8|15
CASSLSAGTGGEAFF
TGTGCCAGCAGCTTAAGTGCAGGGACTGGGGGTGAAGCTTTCTTT
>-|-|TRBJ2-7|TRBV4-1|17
CASSQGVTMKNQDGQYF
TGCGCCAGCAGCCAAGGGGTAACTATGAAAAACCAAGATGGGCAGTACTTC
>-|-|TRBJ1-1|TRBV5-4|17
CASSLAGAKRSNTEAFF
TGTGCCAGCAGCTTGGCAGGGGCGAAGCGATCAAACACTGAAGCTTTCTTT
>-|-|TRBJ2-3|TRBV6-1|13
CASSLILGDTQYF
TGTGCCAGCAGTTTGATTCTAGGAGATACGCAGTATTTT
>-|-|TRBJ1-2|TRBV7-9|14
CASSSDSGYYGYTF
TGTGCCAGCAGCTCGGACAGCGGATACTATGGCTACACCTTC
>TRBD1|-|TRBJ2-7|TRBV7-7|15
CASSLATGAAYEQYF
TGTGCCAGCAGCTTAGCGACAGGGGCCGCCTACGAGCAGTACTTC
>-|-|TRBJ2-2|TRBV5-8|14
CASTLRSFTGELFF
TGTGCCAGCACCCTTCGGAGTTTCACCGGGGAGCTGTTTTTT
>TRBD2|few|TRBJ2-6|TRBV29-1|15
CSVAGTIHGANVLTF
TGCAGCGTGGCCGGGACTATTCACGGGGCCAACGTCCTGACTTTC
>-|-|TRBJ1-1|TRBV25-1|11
CASTEGAEAFF
TGTGCCAGCACGGAGGGAGCTGAAGCTTTCTTT
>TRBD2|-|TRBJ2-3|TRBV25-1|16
CASSEMGLADTDTQYF
TGTGCCAGCAGTGAAATGGGACTAGCGGACACAGATACGCAGTATTTT
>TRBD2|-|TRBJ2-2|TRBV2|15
CASSVTSGSTGELFF
TGTGCCAGCAGTGTGACTAGCGGGAGTACCGGGGAGCTGTTTTTT
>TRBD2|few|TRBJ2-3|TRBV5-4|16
CASSLEAGRSTDTQYF
TGTGCCAGCAGCTTGGAAGCCGGGAGGAGCACAGATACGCAGTATTTT
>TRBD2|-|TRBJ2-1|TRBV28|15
CASSFGGRDNNEQFF
TGTGCCAGCAGTTTTGGTGGGAGGGATAACAATGAGCAGTTCTTC
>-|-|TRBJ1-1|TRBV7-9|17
CASRFPLEQGGNTEAFF
TGTGCCAGCCGATTTCCCCTCGAACAGGGTGGGAACACTGAAGCTTTCTTT
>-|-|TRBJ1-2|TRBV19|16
CASSNSGGGKSDGYTF
TGTGCCAGTAGTAACTCCGGGGGAGGCAAAAGTGATGGCTACACCTTC
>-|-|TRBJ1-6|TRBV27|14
CASSQSTGRSPLHF
TGTGCCAGCAGTCAATCGACGGGTCGGTCACCCCTCCACTTT
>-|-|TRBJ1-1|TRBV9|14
CASSPQTVYTEAFF
TGTGCCAGCAGCCCTCAGACAGTATACACTGAAGCTTTCTTT
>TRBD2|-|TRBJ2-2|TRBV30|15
CAWSVLAGGSGELFF
TGTGCCTGGAGTGTCCTAGCGGGAGGGTCCGGGGAGCTGTTTTTT
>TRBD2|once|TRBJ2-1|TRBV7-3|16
CASSPTSGRVSSEQFF
TGTGCCAGCAGTCCTACTAGCGGGAGGGTCTCCTCTGAGCAGTTCTTC
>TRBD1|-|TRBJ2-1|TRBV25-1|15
CASSEGQGAIDEQFF
TGTGCCAGCAGTGAAGGCCAGGGGGCGATCGATGAGCAGTTCTTC
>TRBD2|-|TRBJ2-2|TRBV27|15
CASSALAGLVGELFF
TGTGCCAGCAGTGCCCTAGCGGGGTTGGTCGGGGAGCTGTTTTTT
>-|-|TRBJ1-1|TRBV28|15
CASSFYLGLNTEAFF
TGTGCCAGCAGTTTTTACCTGGGCTTGAACACTGAAGCTTTCTTT
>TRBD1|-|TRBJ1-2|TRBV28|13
CASSFGRGLGYTF
TGTGCCAGCAGTTTCGGGAGGGGGCTCGGCTACACCTTC
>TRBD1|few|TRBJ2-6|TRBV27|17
CASSLQGDLSGANVLTF
TGTGCCAGCAGTTTACAGGGGGACCTATCTGGGGCCAACGTCCTGACTTTC
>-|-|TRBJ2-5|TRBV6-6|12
CASSSAGETQYF
TGTGCCAGCAGTTCGGCGGGGGAGACCCAGTACTTC
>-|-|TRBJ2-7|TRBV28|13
CASSSELGYEQYF
TGTGCCAGCAGTTCGGAACTAGGCTACGAGCAGTACTTC
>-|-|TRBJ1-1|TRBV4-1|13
CASSAGGITEAFF
TGCGCCAGCAGCGCCGGGGGGATCACTGAAGCTTTCTTT
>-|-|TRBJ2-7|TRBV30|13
CAWSVTSPYEQYF
TGTGCCTGGAGTGTCACGAGCCCCTACGAGCAGTACTTC
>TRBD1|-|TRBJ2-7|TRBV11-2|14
CASSKDRGPQEQYF
TGTGCCAGCAGCAAAGACAGGGGGCCGCAAGAGCAGTACTTC
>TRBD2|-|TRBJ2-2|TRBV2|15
CATLLGGANTGELFF
TGTGCCACCCTCCTTGGGGGGGCGAACACCGGGGAGCTGTTTTTT
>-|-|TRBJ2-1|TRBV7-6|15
CASSPRPGAYNEQFF
TGTGCCAGCAGCCCGCGGCCAGGGGCTTACAATGAGCAGTTCTTC
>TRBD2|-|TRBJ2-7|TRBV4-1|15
CASSQGLAGRGEQYF
TGCGCCAGCAGCCAAGGCCTAGCGGGTAGAGGCGAGCAGTACTTC
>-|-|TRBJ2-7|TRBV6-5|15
CASSPGGSRGYEQYF
TGTGCCAGCAGCCCCGGAGGTTCACGGGGTTACGAGCAGTACTTC
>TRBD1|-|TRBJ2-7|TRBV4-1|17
CASSQVAHRGPNYEQYF
TGCGCCAGCAGCCAAGTCGCTCACAGGGGACCAAACTACGAGCAGTACTTC
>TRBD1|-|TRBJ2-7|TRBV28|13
CASRLGQSYEQYF
TGTGCCAGCAGACTGGGACAGTCCTACGAGCAGTACTTC
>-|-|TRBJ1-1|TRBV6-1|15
CASSPQQGRYTEAFF
TGTGCCAGCAGTCCACAACAGGGACGATACACTGAAGCTTTCTTT
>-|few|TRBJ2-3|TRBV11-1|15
CASSLEERSTDTQYF
TGTGCCAGCAGCTTAGAAGAACGGAGCACAGATACGCAGTATTTT
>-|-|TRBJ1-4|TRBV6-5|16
CASSYSSAVANEKLFF
TGTGCCAGCAGTTACTCGAGCGCGGTGGCTAATGAAAAACTGTTTTTT
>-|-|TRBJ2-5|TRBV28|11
CASSFVETQYF
TGTGCCAGCAGTTTCGTCGAGACCCAGTACTTC